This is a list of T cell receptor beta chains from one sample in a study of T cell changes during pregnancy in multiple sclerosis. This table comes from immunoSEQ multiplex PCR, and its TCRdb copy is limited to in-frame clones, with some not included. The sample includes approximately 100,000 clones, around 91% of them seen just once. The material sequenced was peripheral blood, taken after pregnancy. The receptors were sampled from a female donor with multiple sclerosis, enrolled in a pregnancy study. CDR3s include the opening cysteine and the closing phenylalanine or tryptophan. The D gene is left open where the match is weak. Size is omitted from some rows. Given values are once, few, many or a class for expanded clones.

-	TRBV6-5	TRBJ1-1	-	CASSLTRGRITEAFF	TGTGCCAGCAGTCTGACGCGGGGGCGGATCACTGAAGCTTTCTTT
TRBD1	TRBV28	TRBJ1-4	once	CASSPGTVRQLFF	TGTGCCAGCAGTCCCGGGACAGTCCGACAACTGTTTTTT
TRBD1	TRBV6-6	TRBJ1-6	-	CASSYRDRGNSPLHF	TGTGCCAGCAGTTACCGGGACAGGGGCAATTCACCCCTCCACTTT
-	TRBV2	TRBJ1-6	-	CASSEKSSYNSPLHF	TGTGCCAGCAGTGAGAAGAGCTCCTATAATTCACCCCTCCACTTT
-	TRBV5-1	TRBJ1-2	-	CASSLLTAGYGYTF	TGCGCCAGCAGCTTGTTGACAGCCGGCTATGGCTACACCTTC
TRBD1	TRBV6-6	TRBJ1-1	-	CASSSHRGSTEAFF	TGTGCCAGCAGTTCTCACAGGGGAAGCACTGAAGCTTTCTTT
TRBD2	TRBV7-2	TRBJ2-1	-	CASSRGGTFYNEQFF	TGTGCCAGCAGCCGGGGGGGGACTTTCTACAATGAGCAGTTCTTC
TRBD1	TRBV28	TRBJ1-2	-	CASYRGPQGYTF	TGTGCCAGCTACAGGGGGCCCCAGGGCTACACCTTC
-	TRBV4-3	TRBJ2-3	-	CASSQDPAGRTDTQYF	TGCGCCAGCAGCCAAGACCCGGCAGGGCGCACAGATACGCAGTATTTT
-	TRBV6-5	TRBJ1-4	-	CASRGGQTKLFF	TGTGCCAGCAGAGGGGGACAAACAAAACTGTTTTTT
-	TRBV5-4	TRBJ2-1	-	CASSLYRVDNEQFF	TGTGCCAGCAGCCTCTACAGGGTCGACAATGAGCAGTTCTTC
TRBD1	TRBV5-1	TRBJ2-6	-	CASSKYGGQVLSGANVLTF	TGCGCCAGCAGCAAATACGGGGGACAGGTCCTCTCTGGGGCCAACGTCCTGACTTTC
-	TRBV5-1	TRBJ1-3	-	CASSLWRGGGNTIYF	TGCGCCAGCAGCTTGTGGAGGGGAGGTGGAAACACCATATATTTT